The source of this T cell receptor beta chain is a study of blood T cell repertoires in COVID-19. Study background: Acute and convalescent COVID-19 specimens originated in the United States, Italy and Spain. Nucleic acid was either cDNA or gDNA, and it came from T cells, B-cell-depleted T cells, or PBMCs.

There are 15 residues in the CDR3. Germline V CDR1 and CDR2: SGHRS, YFSETQ. With 4 bases clipped from V and 2 bases from J, the junction kept 4 bases outside the gene matches. Original handling: Cell counts per sample came from amplifying reference gene primers. Clones were read by immunoSEQ multiplex PCR, and TCRdb kept only the in-frame ones, dropping some. V and J calls and clone size are copied from that table; D and trimming were computed from the DNA. This table has some 220,000 clones, 80% appearing once. This clonotype was sampled from a human donor in a cohort sampled during active COVID-19. The chain is built from TRBV5-1 and TRBJ2-2; 8 bases map to TRBD2. Sequencing was performed on peripheral blood. CDR3 amino acids: CASSQAGANTGELFF. The CDR3 DNA reads TGCGCCAGCAGCCAAGCGGGAGCAAACACCGGGGAGCTGTTTTTT.